The present T cell receptor (beta chain) was sequenced within a study of Ad26.COV2.S vaccination and SARS-CoV-2 variants. Clones were sequenced by immunoSEQ multiplex PCR, and TCRdb holds only the in-frame ones, with some missing. The sample consists of approximately 400,000 clones, about four fifths of them appearing once. This clone was picked up a small number of times. Noted treatment: around 19 received Ad26.COV2.S at low or high dose, single or two shots; several received placebo; per-sample allocation not given. Material that was analyzed had been drawn on day 63 after the first vaccine or placebo injection. This specimen consisted of peripheral blood, obtained in a trial of Ad26.COV2.S vaccine versus placebo. This TCR was sampled from a person between 18 and 60 years old who received the Ad26.COV2.S COVID-19 vaccine or a placebo.

CDR3 sequence reads: CASSPRGRAIRTFF. CDR3 sequence (DNA): TGTGCCAGCAGCCCCAGGGGGCGCGCGATCAGGACTTTCTTT. V and J are TRBV3-1 (or the pseudogene TRBV3-2) and TRBJ1-1; 8 bases map to TRBD1. With V trimmed by 4 bases and J by 12 bases, 13 bases remained unmatched. The CDR3 extends over 14 amino acids. Germline V gene lookup returns CDR1 LGHDT and CDR2 YNNKEL (reference sequence).